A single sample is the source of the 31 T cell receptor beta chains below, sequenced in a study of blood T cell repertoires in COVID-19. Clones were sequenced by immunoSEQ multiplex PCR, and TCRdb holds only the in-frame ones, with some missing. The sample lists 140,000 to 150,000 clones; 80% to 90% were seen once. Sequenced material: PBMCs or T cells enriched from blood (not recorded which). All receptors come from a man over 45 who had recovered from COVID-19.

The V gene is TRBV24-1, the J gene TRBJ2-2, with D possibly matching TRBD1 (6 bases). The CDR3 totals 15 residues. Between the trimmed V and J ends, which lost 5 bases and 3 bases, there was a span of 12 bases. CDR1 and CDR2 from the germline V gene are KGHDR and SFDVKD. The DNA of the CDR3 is TGTGCCACCAGTGTGGCAGGGGCTGACACCGGGGAGCTGTTTTTT. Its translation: CATSVAGADTGELFF.

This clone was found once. In DNA, the CDR3 is TGTGCCAGCAGCCACGACAGGGTCCCTGACACCGGGGAGCTGTTTTTT. Its translation: CASSHDRVPDTGELFF. V is TRBV7-3 and J is TRBJ2-2, with 7 positions matching TRBD1. The CDR3 totals 16 residues. Trimming removed 5 bases from V and 3 bases from J; junction bases left unmatched: 9. Germline CDR1 reads SGHTA; CDR2 reads FQGTGA.

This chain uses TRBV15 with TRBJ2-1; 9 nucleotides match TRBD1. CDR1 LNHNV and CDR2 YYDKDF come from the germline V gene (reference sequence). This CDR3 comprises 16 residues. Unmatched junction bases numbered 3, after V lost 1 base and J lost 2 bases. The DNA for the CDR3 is TGTGCCACCAGCAGAGGGACAGGGGCGACCTACAATGAGCAGTTCTTC. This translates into CATSRGTGATYNEQFF. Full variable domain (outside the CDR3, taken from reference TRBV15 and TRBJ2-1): DAMVIQNPRYQVTQFGKPVTLSCSQTLNHNVMYWYQQKSSQAPKLLFHYYDKDFNNEADTPDNFQSRRPNTSFCFLDIRSPGLGDTAMYLCATSRGTGATYNEQFFGPGTRLTVL.

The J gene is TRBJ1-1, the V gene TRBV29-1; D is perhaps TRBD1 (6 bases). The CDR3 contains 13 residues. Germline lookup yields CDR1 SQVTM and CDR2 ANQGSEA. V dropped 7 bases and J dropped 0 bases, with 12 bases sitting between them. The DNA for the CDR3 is TGCAGCGCTGACAGGCAAATGAACACTGAAGCTTTCTTT. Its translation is CSADRQMNTEAFF.

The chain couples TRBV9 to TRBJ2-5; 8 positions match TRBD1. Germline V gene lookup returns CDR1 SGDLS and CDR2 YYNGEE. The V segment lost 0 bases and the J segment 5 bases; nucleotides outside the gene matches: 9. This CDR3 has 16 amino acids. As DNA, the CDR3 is TGTGCCAGCAGCGTAGGAACAGGGGGTTTTAGGGAGACCCAGTACTTC. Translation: CASSVGTGGFRETQYF.

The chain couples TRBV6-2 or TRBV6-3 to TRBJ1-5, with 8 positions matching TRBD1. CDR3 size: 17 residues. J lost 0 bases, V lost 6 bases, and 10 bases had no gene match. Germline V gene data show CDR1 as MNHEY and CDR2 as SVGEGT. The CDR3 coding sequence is TGTGCCAGCAGCCAAGGACAGGGCCCCCTTAGCAATCAGCCCCAGCATTTT. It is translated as CASSQGQGPLSNQPQHF.

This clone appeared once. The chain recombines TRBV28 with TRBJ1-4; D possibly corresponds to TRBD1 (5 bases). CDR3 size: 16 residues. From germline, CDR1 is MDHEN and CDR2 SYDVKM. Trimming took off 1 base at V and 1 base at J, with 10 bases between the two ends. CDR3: CASSLLGARTNEKLFF. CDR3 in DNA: TGTGCCAGCAGTTTATTAGGGGCGCGAACTAATGAAAAACTGTTTTTT.

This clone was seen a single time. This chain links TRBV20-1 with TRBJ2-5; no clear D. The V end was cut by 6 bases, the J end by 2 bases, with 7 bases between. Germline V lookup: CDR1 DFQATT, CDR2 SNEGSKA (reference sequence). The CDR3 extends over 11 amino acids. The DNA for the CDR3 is TGCAGTGCGAACAGTCAAGAGACCCAGTACTTC. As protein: CSANSQETQYF.

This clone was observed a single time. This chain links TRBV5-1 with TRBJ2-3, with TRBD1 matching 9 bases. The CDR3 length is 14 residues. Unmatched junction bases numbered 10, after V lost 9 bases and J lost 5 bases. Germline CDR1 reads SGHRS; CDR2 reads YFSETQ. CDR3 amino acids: CATTRQGGIDTQYF. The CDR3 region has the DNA TGCGCCACCACCCGACAGGGGGGAATAGATACGCAGTATTTT.

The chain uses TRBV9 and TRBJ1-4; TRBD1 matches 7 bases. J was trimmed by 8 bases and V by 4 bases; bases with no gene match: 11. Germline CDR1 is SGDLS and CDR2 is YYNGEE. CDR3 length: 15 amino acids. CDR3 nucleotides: TGTGCCAGCAGCTCAGACAGGGAACTAAAAGAAAAACTGTTTTTT. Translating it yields CASSSDRELKEKLFF.

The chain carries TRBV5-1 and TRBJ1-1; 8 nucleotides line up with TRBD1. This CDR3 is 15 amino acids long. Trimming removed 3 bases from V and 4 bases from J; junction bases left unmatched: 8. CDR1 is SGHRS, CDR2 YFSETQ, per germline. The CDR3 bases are TGCGCCAGCAGCTGGGGAGCGACAGGGGCCACTGAAGCTTTCTTT. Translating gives CASSWGATGATEAFF. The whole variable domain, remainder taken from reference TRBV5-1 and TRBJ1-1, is KAGVTQTPRYLIKTRGQQVTLSCSPISGHRSVSWYQQTPGQGLQFLFEYFSETQRNKGNFPGRFSGRQFSNSRSEMNVSTLELGDSALYLCASSWGATGATEAFFGQGTRLTVV.

The DNA for the CDR3 is TGTGCCAGTAGGAGTAGGGACAGGGGGTATTTT. It encodes CASRSRDRGYF. The V and J genes are TRBV19 and TRBJ2-3, with 10 bases aligning to TRBD1. The length of the CDR3 is 11 residues. Trimming removed 6 bases from V and 14 bases from J; junction bases left unmatched: 5. Germline CDR1 LNHDA, CDR2 SQIVND (reference sequence).

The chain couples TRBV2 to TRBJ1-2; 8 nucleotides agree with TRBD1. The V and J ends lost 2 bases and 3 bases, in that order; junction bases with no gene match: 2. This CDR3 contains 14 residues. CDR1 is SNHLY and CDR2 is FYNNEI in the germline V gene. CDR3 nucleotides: TGTGCCAGCAGTGAAAACAGGGGGTACTATGGCTACACCTTC. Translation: CASSENRGYYGYTF. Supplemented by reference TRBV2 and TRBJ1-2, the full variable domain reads EPEVTQTPSHQVTQMGQEVILRCVPISNHLYFYWYRQILGQKVEFLVSFYNNEISEKSEIFDDQFSVERPDGSNFTLKIRSTKLEDSAMYFCASSENRGYYGYTFGSGTRLTVV.

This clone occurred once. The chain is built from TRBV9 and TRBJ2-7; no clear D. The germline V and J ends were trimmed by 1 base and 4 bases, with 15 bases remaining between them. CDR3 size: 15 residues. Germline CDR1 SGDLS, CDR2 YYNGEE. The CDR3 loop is CASSVSPAIGYEQYF. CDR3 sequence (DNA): TGTGCCAGCAGCGTAAGTCCCGCGATCGGGTACGAGCAGTACTTC.

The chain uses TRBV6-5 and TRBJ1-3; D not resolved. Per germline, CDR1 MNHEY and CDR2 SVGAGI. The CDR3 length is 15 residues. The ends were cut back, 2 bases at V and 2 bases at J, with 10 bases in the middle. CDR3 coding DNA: TGTGCCAGCAGTTACGCTTTGTCAGCTGGAAACACCATATATTTT. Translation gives CASSYALSAGNTIYF.

The CDR3 spells CASSKLPRVHEQYV. The CDR3 nucleotides read TGTGCCAGCAGCAAACTTCCCAGGGTCCACGAGCAGTACGTC. The chain joins TRBV21-1 to TRBJ2-7; the table gives TRBD1 as D, unverified against the DNA. TRBV21-1 is described as a pseudogene. The CDR3 runs 14 residues.

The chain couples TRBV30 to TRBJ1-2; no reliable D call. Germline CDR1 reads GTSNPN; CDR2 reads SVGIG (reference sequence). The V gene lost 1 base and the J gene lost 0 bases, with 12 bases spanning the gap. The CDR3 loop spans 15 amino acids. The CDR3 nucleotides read TGTGCCTGGAGTGGGGAGGAGGTTACTAACTATGGCTACACCTTC. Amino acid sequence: CAWSGEEVTNYGYTF.

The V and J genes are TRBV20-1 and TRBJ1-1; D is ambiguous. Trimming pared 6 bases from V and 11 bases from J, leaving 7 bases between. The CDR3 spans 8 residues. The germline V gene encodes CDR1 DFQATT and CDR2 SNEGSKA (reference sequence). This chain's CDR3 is CSAPSAFF. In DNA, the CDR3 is TGCAGTGCCCCCTCGGCTTTCTTT.

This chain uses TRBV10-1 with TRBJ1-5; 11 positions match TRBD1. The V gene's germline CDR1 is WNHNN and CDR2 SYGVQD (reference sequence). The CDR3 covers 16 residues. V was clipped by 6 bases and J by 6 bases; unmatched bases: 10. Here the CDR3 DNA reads TGCGCCAGCAGACTAGGGGGGACAGGGGGAAGTCAGCCCCAGCATTTT. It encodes CASRLGGTGGSQPQHF.

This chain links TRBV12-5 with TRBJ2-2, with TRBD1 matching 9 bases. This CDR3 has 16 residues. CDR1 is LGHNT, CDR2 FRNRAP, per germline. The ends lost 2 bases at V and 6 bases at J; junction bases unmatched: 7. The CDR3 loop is CASGLTKDRGSGELFF. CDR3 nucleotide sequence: TGTGCTAGTGGTTTGACCAAGGACAGGGGCTCCGGGGAGCTGTTTTTT.

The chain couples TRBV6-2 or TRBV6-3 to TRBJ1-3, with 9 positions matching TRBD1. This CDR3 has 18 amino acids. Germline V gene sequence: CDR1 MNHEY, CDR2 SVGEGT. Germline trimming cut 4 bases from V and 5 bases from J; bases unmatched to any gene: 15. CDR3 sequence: CASSFHRGRSGARNTIYF. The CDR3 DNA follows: TGTGCCAGCAGTTTTCACAGGGGGCGAAGTGGAGCGAGAAACACCATATATTTT.

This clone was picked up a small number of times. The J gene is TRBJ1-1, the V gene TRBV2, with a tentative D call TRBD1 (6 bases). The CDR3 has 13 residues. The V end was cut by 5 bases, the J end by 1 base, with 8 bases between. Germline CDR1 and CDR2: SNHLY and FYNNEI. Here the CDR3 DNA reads TGTGCCAGCAGTACGGACAGGAACACTGAAGCTTTCTTT. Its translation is CASSTDRNTEAFF.

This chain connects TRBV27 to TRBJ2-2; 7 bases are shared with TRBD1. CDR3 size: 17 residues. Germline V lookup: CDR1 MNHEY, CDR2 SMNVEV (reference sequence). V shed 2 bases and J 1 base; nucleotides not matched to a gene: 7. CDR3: CASSLDLDRLNTGELFF. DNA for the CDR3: TGTGCCAGCAGTTTAGATCTGGACAGGTTGAACACCGGGGAGCTGTTTTTT.

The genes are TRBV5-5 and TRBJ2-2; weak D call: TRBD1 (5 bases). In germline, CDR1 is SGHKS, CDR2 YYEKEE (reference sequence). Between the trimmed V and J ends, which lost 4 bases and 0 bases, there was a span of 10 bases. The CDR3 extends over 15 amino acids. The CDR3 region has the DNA TGTGCCAGCAGCCCCCGCAGGGCGAACACCGGGGAGCTGTTTTTT. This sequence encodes CASSPRRANTGELFF.

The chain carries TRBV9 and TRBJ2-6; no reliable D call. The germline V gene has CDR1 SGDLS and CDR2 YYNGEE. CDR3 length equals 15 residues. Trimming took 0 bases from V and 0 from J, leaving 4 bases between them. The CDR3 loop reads CASSVGSSGANVLTF. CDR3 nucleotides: TGTGCCAGCAGCGTAGGCAGCTCTGGGGCCAACGTCCTGACTTTC.

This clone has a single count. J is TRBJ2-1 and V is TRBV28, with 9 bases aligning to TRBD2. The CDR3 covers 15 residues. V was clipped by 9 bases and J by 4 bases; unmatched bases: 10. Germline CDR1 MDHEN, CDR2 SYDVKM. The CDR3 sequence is CASLAAGGVYNEQFF. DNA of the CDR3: TGTGCCAGTCTCGCCGCGGGGGGGGTTTACAATGAGCAGTTCTTC. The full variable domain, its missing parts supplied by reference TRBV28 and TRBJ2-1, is DVKVTQSSRYLVKRTGEKVFLECVQDMDHENMFWYRQDPGLGLRLIYFSYDVKMKEKGDIPEGYSVSREKKERFSLILESASTNQTSMYLCASLAAGGVYNEQFFGPGTRLTVL.

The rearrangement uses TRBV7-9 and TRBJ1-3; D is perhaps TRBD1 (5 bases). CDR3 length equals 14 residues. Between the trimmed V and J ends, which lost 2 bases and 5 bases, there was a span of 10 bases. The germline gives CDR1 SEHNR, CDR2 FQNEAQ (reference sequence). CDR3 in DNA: TGTGCCAGCAGCTTACAGGGATCTCGAAACACCATATATTTT. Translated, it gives CASSLQGSRNTIYF.

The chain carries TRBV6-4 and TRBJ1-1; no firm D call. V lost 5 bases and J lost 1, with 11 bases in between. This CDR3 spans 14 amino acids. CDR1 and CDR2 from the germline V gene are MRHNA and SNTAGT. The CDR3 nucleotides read TGTGCCAGCAGTCTCGAGCGGGGGAACACTGAAGCTTTCTTT. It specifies CASSLERGNTEAFF.

The CDR3: CAIGVGRGYPEAFF. CDR3 DNA sequence: TGTGCCATCGGGGTGGGGAGGGGATATCCTGAAGCTTTCTTT. The rearrangement joins TRBV27 to TRBJ1-1; possible D gene TRBD1, 5 bases. The V and J ends lost 10 bases and 6 bases respectively, with 21 bases between them. Germline V gene data show CDR1 as MNHEY and CDR2 as SMNVEV (reference sequence). There are 14 residues in the CDR3.

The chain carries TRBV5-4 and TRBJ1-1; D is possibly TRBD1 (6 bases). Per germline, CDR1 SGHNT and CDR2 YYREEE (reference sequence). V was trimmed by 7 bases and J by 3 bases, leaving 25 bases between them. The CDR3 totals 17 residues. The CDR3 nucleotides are TGTGCCAGCCTTCGGTCTCAGGGGTCCGTTGGGGACACTGAAGCTTTCTTT. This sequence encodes CASLRSQGSVGDTEAFF.

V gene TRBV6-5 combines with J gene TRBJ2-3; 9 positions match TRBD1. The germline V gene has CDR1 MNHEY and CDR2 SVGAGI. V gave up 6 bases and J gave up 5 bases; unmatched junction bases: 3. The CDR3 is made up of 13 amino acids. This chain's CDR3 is CASRDRGRDTQYF. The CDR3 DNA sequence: TGTGCCAGCAGGGACAGGGGAAGAGATACGCAGTATTTT.